This T cell receptor (beta chain) was recovered during a study of CD8 T cells in ankylosing spondylitis. Study outcomes and limitations: Apparently characteristic of ankylosing spondylitis blood was a TCR beta motif (eight highly homologous variants).

One entry per CDR3 protein results from TCRdb running MiXCR on the 5' RACE reads. The sample lists 200,000 to 250,000 distinct CDR3 sequences, about 7% occurring once. V lost 0 bases to trimming and J lost 6 bases, with 12 bases between them. Germline V gives CDR1 LNHNV, CDR2 YYDKDF (reference sequence). CDR3 length: 15 residues. There are many counts of this clonotype. What it recognizes is unknown. What was sequenced was blood, either unsorted or a sorted T cell fraction (not recorded which). The source of this sequence is a male donor with ankylosing spondylitis. The rearrangement links TRBV15 to TRBJ1-5; TRBD1 is a possible D gene (5 bases). CDR3 sequence (DNA): TGTGCCACCAGCAGAGATCACGAGGGGATTCAGCCCCAGCATTTT. It codes for CATSRDHEGIQPQHF.